This T cell receptor (beta chain) was identified in a study of T cell responses to AZD1222 COVID-19 vaccine (dated by TCRdb to the early 2020s). Describing the broader study: A total of about 240 trial participants underwent TCR sequencing, of whom around 200 received two doses of AZD1222 and 26 received two doses of the MenACWY control vaccine. Trial participants were enrolled by age into subgroups of 18-55, 56-69 and 70-plus years, and 148, 28 and 57 TCR-sequenced participants, respectively, were included in these subgroups. General conclusions and limits of the study: The whole spike protein was spanned by vaccine-associated CD4 TCRs, and dominant responses were seen in regions 160-218 and 743-854. Conclusions about previously exposed vaccinees are limited, since just five or six AZD1222 recipients were seropositive for SARS-CoV-2 at baseline. Most participants were white British and females outnumbered males, and the authors suggested that clonal diversity may have been underestimated. Epitopes outside the regions mutated in the B.1.351 and B.1.1.7 variants were reportedly recognized by nearly half of the unique spike-specific TCRs. The 56-69-year group was small, and its depth increase did not reach significance, likely because of low power. Because no day 14 peak-response samples were available, the repertoires could be characterized only after the peak T cell response. After two AZD1222 doses, both the breadth and the depth of spike-specific TCRs were significantly higher than at day 0 and than in MenACWY recipients.

Sample time point, as interpreted from the label and publication: about 28 days (+/-7) after the second vaccine dose. AZD1222 recipients whose second dose came at about 4 weeks and those whose second dose came at about 12 weeks were combined into one group, since spike-specific TCR depth and breadth did not differ between the two schedules. Vaccinee samples came from UK trials COV001 and COV002, including a single-blind randomized controlled phase 2/3 trial of AZD1222 (ChAdOx1 nCoV-19) in healthy adults. For TCRbeta chain sequencing, PBMC samples were collected from trial participants at day 0 and at day 28 after the second dose. As concerns this clone: Its antigen target is currently unknown. No base quality values were provided; no much bigger clone lies one nucleotide off.

The germline V gene sets CDR1 to MDHEN and CDR2 to SYDVKM. Germline trimming amounts to 6 bases on V and 4 bases on J, with 4 as the count of junction bases outside the gene matches. The CDR3 runs 14 amino acids, cysteine and phenylalanine included. The CDR3 DNA has 42 bases and is translated from base 1. The CDR3 regions of human TCRbeta chains were subjected to immunosequencing. The published analysis was carried out like this. Repertoire TCRs were matched against a reference library of SARS-CoV-2-specific TCRs generated with the MIRA antigen-specificity platform. Breadth was defined as the fraction of unique TCRs that were SARS-CoV-2-associated. Depth was defined as the fraction of total T cells that were SARS-CoV-2-associated. Using the MIRA data, each spike-specific TCR was mapped to the spike region that the TCR reacts to and placed in a CD4 or CD8 class. Log10-transformed breadth and depth values were compared by one-way ANOVA with Sidak's multiple comparisons tests. In its TCRdb copy, this immuneACCESS table keeps in-frame sequences only and misses some clones. Where compared with another copy, unresolved V genes explain less than half of these, and the others have no known cause. V and J calls and clone size follow that table, whereas D and trimming were derived from the DNA. This sample comprises roughly 90,000 clones, around 90% of them detected only once. Approximately 5% of the sample belongs to the ten largest clones.

Sequenced material: peripheral blood, taken 28 days after the second AZD1222 dose. This TCR was sampled from an adult who received the AZD1222 COVID-19 vaccine. The V and J genes are TRBV28 and TRBJ1-3; TRBD1 matches 9 bases in the middle. The sequenced DNA: TGTGCCAGCAGACGGACAGGGGCGGGAAACACCATATATTTT. This codes for CASRRTGAGNTIYF. The variable domain in full, with residues beyond the CDR3 obtained from the reference TRBV28 and TRBJ1-3 genes, is DVKVTQSSRYLVKRTGEKVFLECVQDMDHENMFWYRQDPGLGLRLIYFSYDVKMKEKGDIPEGYSVSREKKERFSLILESASTNQTSMYLCASRRTGAGNTIYFGEGSWLTVV.